This TCR beta chain was documented in a study of blood T cell repertoires in COVID-19. Assay: immunoSEQ multiplex PCR; the TCRdb copy retains only in-frame clones and omits some. The sample consists of approximately 220,000 clones, 83% of them appearing once. CDR1 is MDHEN, CDR2 SYDVKM, per germline. V shed 2 bases, J shed 2 bases, and the junction held 4 bases outside the gene matches. The length of the CDR3 is 15 residues. This clone was found a few times. The receptor was isolated from a woman aged 40-49 years with active or convalescent COVID-19. The rearrangement links TRBV28 to TRBJ1-2; 8 bases are shared with TRBD1. The sample consisted of peripheral blood. CDR3: CASSLARTGNYGYTF. CDR3 sequence (DNA): TGTGCCAGCAGTTTAGCCCGGACAGGGAACTATGGCTACACCTTC.